This entry lists 14 T cell receptor beta chains sequenced from one sample in a study of response to subunit inactivated influenza vaccine. A single record per CDR3 protein comes from TCRdb applying MiXCR to the RT-PCR reads. Of 630,000 or so distinct CDR3 sequences listed, approximately 14% are singletons. Sample: PBMCs from blood, taken 11 to 12 days after vaccination. These TCRs come from a man between 45 and 60 years old who received an inactivated influenza vaccine.

This clonotype was found many times. V usage is TRBV6-2 or TRBV6-3 and J usage is TRBJ2-3; D is perhaps TRBD2 (6 bases). CDR3 size: 15 residues. Trimming shortened V by 1 base and J by 2 bases, and 10 bases separated the two germline ends. In germline, CDR1 is MNHEY, CDR2 SVGEGT. The CDR3 spells CASSYLAANTDTQYF. The CDR3 nucleotides are TGTGCCAGCAGTTACTTAGCGGCCAACACAGATACGCAGTATTTT.

This clonotype has more than one count but fewer than ten. This sequence joins TRBV28 and TRBJ2-7; possible D gene TRBD2, 6 bases. The ends were cut back, 2 bases at V and 4 bases at J, with 27 bases in the middle. CDR1 and CDR2 from the germline V gene are MDHEN and SYDVKM. This CDR3 is 19 amino acids long. CDR3 sequence: CASSLGWRGSRRTNYEQYF. CDR3 sequence (DNA): TGTGCCAGCAGTTTAGGATGGCGGGGTTCGAGGAGGACGAATTACGAGCAGTACTTC.

J is TRBJ2-1 and V is TRBV12-3 or TRBV12-4, with TRBD2 identical over 7 bases. V dropped 7 bases and J dropped 0; count of bases not matched to a gene: 3. CDR3 length equals 14 residues. CDR3 bases: TGTGCCAGCACCGGGGGGAGCTCCTACAATGAGCAGTTCTTC. This translates into CASTGGSSYNEQFF.

This clonotype was recorded a few times. The CDR3 loop reads CASSLDKALHF. The CDR3 region has the DNA TGCGCCAGCAGCTTGGACAAGGCCCTCCACTTT. V and J are TRBV5-1 and TRBJ1-6, with D unresolved. The V gene lost 0 bases and the J gene lost 14 bases, with 6 bases spanning the gap. Germline values: CDR1 SGHRS, CDR2 YFSETQ. The CDR3 is 11 residues long. The whole variable domain, filled in from reference TRBV5-1 and TRBJ1-6, reads KAGVTQTPRYLIKTRGQQVTLSCSPISGHRSVSWYQQTPGQGLQFLFEYFSETQRNKGNFPGRFSGRQFSNSRSEMNVSTLELGDSALYLCASSLDKALHFGNGTRLTVT.

The chain joins TRBV24-1 to TRBJ2-5; D is possibly TRBD2 (5 bases). V dropped 4 bases and J dropped 5 bases, with 10 bases sitting between them. Germline V CDR1 and CDR2: KGHDR, SFDVKD. The CDR3 runs 13 residues. CDR3 sequence reads: CATSDSGIETQYF. CDR3 DNA sequence: TGTGCCACCAGTGACTCCGGGATTGAGACCCAGTACTTC.

The chain recombines TRBV4-2 with TRBJ2-1, with 10 bases matching TRBD2. The length of the CDR3 is 16 residues. Germline V CDR1 and CDR2: LGHNA, YNFKEQ. V gave up 4 bases and J gave up 3 bases; unmatched junction bases: 6. The CDR3 reads CASSRGLAGVYNEQFF. DNA of the CDR3: TGTGCCAGCAGCCGAGGCCTAGCGGGAGTCTACAATGAGCAGTTCTTC.

V usage is TRBV5-6 and J usage is TRBJ2-3, with 14 bases that match TRBD2. The CDR3 length is 15 residues. V lost 6 bases, J lost 6 bases, and 6 bases stayed unmatched. Germline lookup yields CDR1 SGHDT and CDR2 YYEEEE. In DNA form, the CDR3 reads TGTGCCAGCAAGAGGACTAGCGGGGGGTCGGATACGCAGTATTTT. It yields the protein CASKRTSGGSDTQYF.

The gene calls are TRBV20-1 and TRBJ2-4; TRBD2 aligns across 8 bases. CDR1 is DFQATT and CDR2 is SNEGSKA in the germline V gene (reference sequence). The CDR3 is 17 amino acids. Germline trimming cut 0 bases from V and 1 base from J; bases unmatched to any gene: 8. The CDR3 is CSARDNKREWAKNIQYF. The CDR3 DNA sequence: TGCAGTGCTAGAGACAACAAGCGGGAGTGGGCCAAAAACATTCAGTACTTC.

In this sample, this clonotype turned up a few times. The chain carries TRBV29-1 and TRBJ2-1, with 7 nucleotides matching TRBD2. The CDR3 has 13 residues. Trimming at V came to 4 bases and at J to 6 bases, leaving 6 bases not matched to a gene. Per the germline V gene, CDR1 is SQVTM and CDR2 is ANQGSEA. The CDR3: CSVAGGGGNEQFF. As DNA, the CDR3 is TGCAGCGTTGCGGGGGGTGGGGGCAATGAGCAGTTCTTC.

The chain combines TRBV5-1 with TRBJ2-3; TRBD2 agrees at 16 bases. Germline V gene sequence: CDR1 SGHRS, CDR2 YFSETQ. The J segment lost 3 bases and the V segment lost 7 bases, leaving 14 bases of the junction unmatched. This CDR3 region has 19 residues. CDR3 coding DNA: TGCGCCAGCGCCCGAGCCGGGACTAGCGGGGGGGCCGCGACAGATACGCAGTATTTT. Protein sequence: CASARAGTSGGAATDTQYF.

This chain's CDR3 is CASSLGTRMNTEAFF. The CDR3 DNA follows: TGCGCCAGCAGCTTGGGAACAAGAATGAACACTGAAGCTTTCTTT. The chain links TRBV5-1 to TRBJ1-1, with no clear D. V lost 0 bases and J lost 0, with 9 bases in between. From germline, CDR1 is SGHRS and CDR2 YFSETQ. This CDR3 region has 15 residues.

The V gene is TRBV5-1, the J gene TRBJ2-3, with TRBD2 matching over 9 bases. Germline V gene data show CDR1 as SGHRS and CDR2 as YFSETQ. This CDR3 comprises 16 residues. V shed 4 bases, J shed 4 bases, and the junction held 10 bases outside the gene matches. The CDR3 DNA sequence: TGCGCCAGCAGCCAAGCGGGGGGAATCCTCCCAGATACGCAGTATTTT. It encodes CASSQAGGILPDTQYF.

J is TRBJ2-7 and V is TRBV5-1, with D possibly matching TRBD1 (6 bases). Germline loops: CDR1 SGHRS, CDR2 YFSETQ. This CDR3 is 13 amino acids long. V was shortened by 3 bases and J by 2 bases, with 9 bases between the two germline ends. CDR3 nucleotide sequence: TGCGCCAGCAGCTCGGACAGCCCCTACGAGCAGTACTTC. It translates to CASSSDSPYEQYF. Full variable domain (remainder filled in from reference TRBV5-1 and TRBJ2-7): KAGVTQTPRYLIKTRGQQVTLSCSPISGHRSVSWYQQTPGQGLQFLFEYFSETQRNKGNFPGRFSGRQFSNSRSEMNVSTLELGDSALYLCASSSDSPYEQYFGPGTRLTVT.

A few counts support this clonotype. The rearrangement links TRBV5-8 to TRBJ2-2, with TRBD1 matching over 9 bases. V shed 2 bases and J 5 bases; nucleotides not matched to a gene: 1. Germline CDR1 and CDR2: SGHTS and YDEGEE. This CDR3 is 14 amino acids long. CDR3 sequence: CASSFGTGTGELFF. The CDR3 region has the DNA TGTGCCAGCAGCTTTGGGACAGGGACCGGGGAGCTGTTTTTT.